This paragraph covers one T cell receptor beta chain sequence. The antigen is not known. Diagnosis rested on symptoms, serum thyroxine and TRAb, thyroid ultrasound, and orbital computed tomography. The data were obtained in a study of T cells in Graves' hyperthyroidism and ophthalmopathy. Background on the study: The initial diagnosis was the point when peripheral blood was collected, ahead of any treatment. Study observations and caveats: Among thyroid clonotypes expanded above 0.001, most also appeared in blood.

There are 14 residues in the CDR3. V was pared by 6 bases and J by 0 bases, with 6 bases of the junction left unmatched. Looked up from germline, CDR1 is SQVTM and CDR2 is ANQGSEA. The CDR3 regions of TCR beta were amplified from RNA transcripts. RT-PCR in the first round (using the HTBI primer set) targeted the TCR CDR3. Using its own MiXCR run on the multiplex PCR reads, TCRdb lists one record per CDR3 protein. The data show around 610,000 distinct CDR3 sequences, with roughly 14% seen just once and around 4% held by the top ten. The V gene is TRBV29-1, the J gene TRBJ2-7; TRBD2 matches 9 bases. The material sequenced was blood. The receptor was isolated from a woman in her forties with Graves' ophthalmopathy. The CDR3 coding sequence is TGCAGCGTAGGAGCGGGAGGAAGCTCCTACGAGCAGTACTTC. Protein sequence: CSVGAGGSSYEQYF.